The next 13 T cell receptor beta chains were all read from a single sample in a study of regulatory T cells in long-lasting Graves disease. TCRdb analysed the reads with MiXCR anew, one entry per CDR3 protein. The table shows approximately 730 distinct CDR3 sequences, with about 57% occurring only once. The TCR library was prepared using RNA isolated from PBMCs. Specimen: peripheral blood mononuclear cells (PBMCs), collected with antithyroid drug treatment, in newly diagnosed or persistent Graves disease (not recorded which). These receptors all stem from a woman between 35 and 50 years old with Graves disease.

The V and J genes are TRBV5-4 and TRBJ2-1, with 8 positions matching TRBD2. CDR1 SGHNT and CDR2 YYREEE come from the germline V gene (reference sequence). The CDR3 runs to 16 residues. V lost 3 bases, J lost 3 bases, and 8 bases stayed unmatched. CDR3 DNA sequence: TGTGCCAGCAGCTCGGGACTAGTAAACGGCTACAATGAGCAGTTCTTC. Residues: CASSSGLVNGYNEQFF.

V is TRBV20-1 and J is TRBJ2-4; D possibly corresponds to TRBD2 (5 bases). This CDR3 spans 13 amino acids. Germline V gives CDR1 DFQATT, CDR2 SNEGSKA (reference sequence). The ends were cut back, 4 bases at V and 0 bases at J, with 7 bases in the middle. CDR3 in amino acids: CSATGLAKNIQYF. The CDR3 bases are TGCAGTGCTACAGGACTAGCCAAAAACATTCAGTACTTC.

The chain uses TRBV20-1 and TRBJ1-6; 12 positions agree with TRBD1. CDR1 and CDR2 (germline): DFQATT, SNEGSKA (reference sequence). This CDR3 is 17 amino acids long. Trimming took 3 bases from V and 4 from J; bases not matched to a gene: 7. The CDR3 is CSASGTGGTQYNSPLHF. The CDR3 nucleotides are TGCAGTGCTAGCGGGACAGGGGGCACTCAGTATAATTCACCCCTCCACTTT.

CDR3 bases: TGCAGTGCTCCGGGATCTAACTATGGCTACACCTTC. Residues: CSAPGSNYGYTF. This chain uses TRBV20-1 with TRBJ1-2; D not resolved. The V and J ends lost 5 bases and 0 bases respectively, with 7 bases between them. The germline gives CDR1 DFQATT, CDR2 SNEGSKA (reference sequence). There are 12 residues in the CDR3.

V gene TRBV12-3 or TRBV12-4 combines with J gene TRBJ2-7, with a possible D match to TRBD2 (5 bases). V lost 4 bases and J lost 6, with 7 bases in between. The CDR3 totals 11 residues. As DNA, the CDR3 is TGTGCCAGCAGTTCGGCGGGCGAGCAGTACTTC. It specifies CASSSAGEQYF.

This clonotype was detected only a few times. The rearrangement links TRBV20-1 to TRBJ2-7; 9 bases map to TRBD1. CDR3 length: 15 residues. V lost 1 base and J lost 2; bases outside the gene matches: 6. From germline, CDR1 is DFQATT and CDR2 SNEGSKA (reference sequence). DNA for the CDR3: TGCAGTGCTAGAGTACGGGACAGGGCAACCTACGAGCAGTACTTC. Its translation is CSARVRDRATYEQYF.

In its sample, this clonotype was seen a few times. At one end the junction does not follow the germline gene, possibly because of a read error. The chain employs TRBV29-1 and TRBJ2-1; D is possibly TRBD1 (5 bases). This CDR3 has 11 residues. The germline CDR1 and CDR2 sequences are SQVTM and ANQGSEA. CDR3 sequence: CSVEGDNEQFF. In nucleotides, the CDR3 is TGCAGCGTCGAAGGGGACAATGAGCAGTTCTTC.

The chain has TRBV5-1 and TRBJ2-2; 8 nucleotides line up with TRBD1. V was clipped by 3 bases and J by 1 base; unmatched bases: 2. The germline V gene encodes CDR1 SGHRS and CDR2 YFSETQ. The CDR3 contains 15 residues. CDR3 amino acids: CASSSGQVNTGELFF. CDR3 DNA sequence: TGCGCCAGCAGCTCGGGACAGGTGAACACCGGGGAGCTGTTTTTT. Full variable domain (remainder filled in from reference TRBV5-1 and TRBJ2-2): KAGVTQTPRYLIKTRGQQVTLSCSPISGHRSVSWYQQTPGQGLQFLFEYFSETQRNKGNFPGRFSGRQFSNSRSEMNVSTLELGDSALYLCASSSGQVNTGELFFGEGSRLTVL.

This clonotype was recorded a few times. The J gene is TRBJ2-3, the V gene TRBV10-2; no reliable D call. This CDR3 has 14 residues. The germline V gene encodes CDR1 WSHSY and CDR2 SAAADI. V lost 8 bases, J lost 2 bases, and 14 bases lay in between. This CDR3 is CASGCGHITDTQYF. Here the CDR3 DNA reads TGCGCCAGCGGATGTGGCCATATCACAGATACGCAGTATTTT.

The chain combines TRBV18 with TRBJ2-3, with no clear D. Per the germline V gene, CDR1 is KGHSH and CDR2 is LQKENI. The CDR3 has 11 residues. Trimming took off 3 bases at V and 4 bases at J, with 2 bases between the two ends. The CDR3 spells CASSPSDTQYF. The CDR3 region has the DNA TGTGCCAGCTCACCTTCAGATACGCAGTATTTT. Full variable domain (missing parts from reference TRBV18 and TRBJ2-3): NAGVMQNPRHLVRRRGQEARLRCSPMKGHSHVYWYRQLPEEGLKFMVYLQKENIIDESGMPKERFSAEFPKEGPSILRIQQVVRGDSAAYFCASSPSDTQYFGPGTRLTVL.

The rearrangement joins TRBV10-3 to TRBJ2-7; 8 positions agree with TRBD1. This CDR3 spans 15 amino acids. Germline CDR1 and CDR2: ENHRY and SYGVKD. V trimming: 2 bases; J trimming: 4 bases; junction bases outside the gene matches: 7. The CDR3 loop is CAISEPGTGRYEQYF. The CDR3 nucleotides are TGTGCCATCAGTGAGCCCGGGACAGGCCGATACGAGCAGTACTTC.

The chain couples TRBV7-9 to TRBJ2-1; 8 bases are shared with TRBD2. The CDR3 is 17 residues long. Germline lookup yields CDR1 SEHNR and CDR2 FQNEAQ (reference sequence). V lost 4 bases, J lost 8 bases, and 16 bases stayed unmatched. CDR3 protein: CASSSGLAKGVRHEQFF. CDR3 bases: TGTGCCAGCAGCTCAGGACTAGCTAAGGGGGTCCGTCATGAGCAGTTCTTC.

In this sample, this clonotype turned up a few times. The J gene is TRBJ2-6, the V gene TRBV20-1; D remains unclear. CDR1 and CDR2 (germline): DFQATT, SNEGSKA (reference sequence). V lost 2 bases and J lost 3, with 11 bases in between. This CDR3 comprises 15 residues. The CDR3 DNA reads TGCAGTGCTAGATCGCCGAAGAATGGGGCCAACGTCCTGACTTTC. Translation: CSARSPKNGANVLTF.